The 32 T cell receptor beta chains below come from one sample, sequenced in a study of glioma-infiltrating T cells after dendritic cell vaccination. Time point here: after dendritic cell vaccination, including at tumor progression/relapse. Here immunoSEQ multiplex PCR was the method, and the copy in TCRdb shows in-frame clones only, minus some. The sample contains fewer than 75,000 clones, over 65% of which appear only once. The starting material was blood, obtained after dendritic cell vaccination. These receptors originate from a human donor with glioblastoma.

This clone is a singleton in its sample. The chain employs TRBV7-8 and TRBJ1-3; 7 nucleotides align to TRBD1. The germline V gene has CDR1 SGHVS and CDR2 FQNEAQ. The CDR3 contains 16 residues. V shed 5 bases and J 4 bases; nucleotides not matched to a gene: 11. The CDR3 DNA reads TGTGCCAGCAGCCCAACTAGGACAGGCCGGGGAAACACCATATATTTT. As protein: CASSPTRTGRGNTIYF.

The rearrangement uses TRBV10-3 and TRBJ1-5; no clear D gene. The CDR3 has 12 residues. Trimming shortened V by 3 bases and J by 6 bases, and 6 bases separated the two germline ends. CDR1 ENHRY and CDR2 SYGVKD come from the germline V gene. The CDR3 sequence is CAISDAGQPQHF. Here the CDR3 DNA reads TGTGCCATCAGTGATGCAGGTCAGCCCCAGCATTTT.

The gene calls are TRBV18 and TRBJ1-3, with 8 positions matching TRBD1. CDR1 KGHSH and CDR2 LQKENI come from the germline V gene. The CDR3 extends over 18 amino acids. The V segment lost 0 bases and the J segment 2 bases; nucleotides outside the gene matches: 9. CDR3 nucleotide sequence: TGTGCCAGCTCACCACCGCAAACAGGGGGAAGAACTGGAAACACCATATATTTT. It yields the protein CASSPPQTGGRTGNTIYF.

The V gene is TRBV5-4, the J gene TRBJ2-2, with 8 bases identical to TRBD1. In germline, CDR1 is SGHNT, CDR2 YYREEE (reference sequence). Germline trimming cut 6 bases from V and 1 base from J; bases unmatched to any gene: 5. This CDR3 is 15 amino acids long. This CDR3 is CASTTGTGNTGELFF. CDR3 in DNA: TGTGCCAGCACCACCGGGACAGGGAACACCGGGGAGCTGTTTTTT. The entire variable domain, with the rest obtained from reference TRBV5-4 and TRBJ2-2, is as follows: ETGVTQSPTHLIKTRGQQVTLRCSSQSGHNTVSWYQQALGQGPQFIFQYYREEENGRGNFPPRFSGLQFPNYSSELNVNALELDDSALYLCASTTGTGNTGELFFGEGSRLTVL.

V usage is TRBV9 and J usage is TRBJ1-5; 7 nucleotides line up with TRBD1. Germline V gene data show CDR1 as SGDLS and CDR2 as YYNGEE. The CDR3 runs 15 residues. V was clipped by 2 bases and J by 1 base; unmatched bases: 3. CDR3 sequence (DNA): TGTGCCAGCAGCGTGGGGGGACAGAGCAATCAGCCCCAGCATTTT. As protein: CASSVGGQSNQPQHF.

CDR3 sequence: CASSQETGTEAFF. CDR3 DNA sequence: TGCGCCAGCAGCCAGGAAACAGGGACTGAAGCTTTCTTT. V gene TRBV5-1 combines with J gene TRBJ1-1, with a weak D call TRBD1 (6 bases). V shed 4 bases and J shed 5 bases, with 12 bases lying between them. The CDR3 is 13 amino acids. Germline CDR1 SGHRS, CDR2 YFSETQ.

The chain links TRBV7-6 to TRBJ2-3, with 9 bases lining up with TRBD1. With V trimmed by 1 base and J by 6 bases, 5 bases remained unmatched. The V gene's germline CDR1 is SGHVS and CDR2 FNYEAQ. This CDR3 comprises 15 residues. The CDR3: CASSLGQGVGDTQYF. CDR3 DNA sequence: TGTGCCAGCAGCTTAGGACAGGGGGTTGGGGATACGCAGTATTTT.

This sequence joins TRBV6-1 and TRBJ2-7, with TRBD1 matching over 7 bases. Germline V gene sequence: CDR1 MNHNS, CDR2 SASEGT. This CDR3 comprises 13 residues. The V and J ends lost 5 bases and 2 bases, in that order; junction bases with no gene match: 3. The CDR3 nucleotides read TGTGCCAGCAGTTGGGACAGAACCTACGAGCAGTACTTC. Its translation: CASSWDRTYEQYF.

The chain recombines TRBV11-2 with TRBJ2-3; tentative D call: TRBD1 (6 bases). Per germline, CDR1 SGHAT and CDR2 FQNNGV. This CDR3 is 16 amino acids long. Trimming shortened V by 2 bases and J by 1 base, and 13 bases separated the two germline ends. Written as DNA, the CDR3 is TGTGCCAGCAGCTTACGTTCTGGACAGCGCACAGATACGCAGTATTTT. Protein: CASSLRSGQRTDTQYF.

The chain employs TRBV27 and TRBJ2-1; perhaps TRBD1 as D (5 bases). The V and J ends lost 6 bases and 1 base respectively, with 25 bases between them. Germline V gene sequence: CDR1 MNHEY, CDR2 SMNVEV (reference sequence). This CDR3 spans 19 amino acids. CDR3 sequence (DNA): TGTGCCAGCAGCCATAGGACAATCGTGCCAGGCCAATCCTACAATGAGCAGTTCTTC. It is translated as CASSHRTIVPGQSYNEQFF.

The chain is built from TRBV4-1 and TRBJ1-4; possibly TRBD1 for D (5 bases). Germline V lookup: CDR1 MGHRA, CDR2 YSYEKL. The CDR3 totals 18 residues. Trimming took 0 bases from V and 0 from J, leaving 14 bases between them. CDR3 bases: TGCGCCAGCAGCCAAGATTGGGCAGGACAAGCAACTAATGAAAAACTGTTTTTT. Its protein is CASSQDWAGQATNEKLFF.

The chain employs TRBV5-8 and TRBJ2-6; D gene ambiguous. Germline CDR1 is SGHTS and CDR2 is YDEGEE. The CDR3 extends over 14 amino acids. V was cut by 4 bases and J by 0 bases, with 5 bases left in between. CDR3 sequence (DNA): TGTGCCAGCAGCCACGGCTCTGGGGCCAACGTCCTGACTTTC. Translating it yields CASSHGSGANVLTF.

In its sample, this clone was seen once. The V gene is TRBV5-1, the J gene TRBJ2-5; D possibly corresponds to TRBD1 (6 bases). Trimming removed 0 bases at V and 5 bases at J, with 14 bases between. The CDR3 runs 15 residues. The germline V gene has CDR1 SGHRS and CDR2 YFSETQ. In DNA form, the CDR3 reads TGCGCCAGCAGCTTGGAGACCAGGGGTTTGGAGACCCAGTACTTC. Residues: CASSLETRGLETQYF.

The DNA for the CDR3 is TGTGCCAGCAGTTTAGGGCTAGACAGGGGGTCCTACAATGAGCAGTTCTTC. Translation: CASSLGLDRGSYNEQFF. The rearrangement links TRBV27 to TRBJ2-1; TRBD1 matches 9 bases. This CDR3 region has 17 residues. The germline V gene has CDR1 MNHEY and CDR2 SMNVEV (reference sequence). V shed 2 bases, J shed 1 base, and the junction held 6 bases outside the gene matches.

This chain connects TRBV30 to TRBJ1-2; 9 bases are shared with TRBD1. J was trimmed by 4 bases and V by 3 bases; bases with no gene match: 3. Per germline, CDR1 GTSNPN and CDR2 SVGIG (reference sequence). The CDR3 is 13 residues long. The CDR3 reads CAWRTGGFYGYTF. The CDR3 DNA reads as TGTGCCTGGAGGACAGGGGGGTTCTATGGCTACACCTTC.

The chain joins TRBV30 to TRBJ1-1; D perhaps matches TRBD1 (6 bases). This CDR3 has 15 amino acids. Germline V gene data show CDR1 as GTSNPN and CDR2 as SVGIG (reference sequence). Deletions cut 0 bases from V and 4 bases from J, with 15 bases between. The CDR3 protein is CAWSVWGGRGTEAFF. CDR3 bases: TGTGCCTGGAGTGTTTGGGGGGGCAGGGGCACTGAAGCTTTCTTT.

The V gene is TRBV5-6, the J gene TRBJ2-3; 9 bases align to TRBD2. The CDR3 loop spans 16 amino acids. The germline CDR1 and CDR2 sequences are SGHDT and YYEEEE. Germline trimming cut 4 bases from V and 2 bases from J; bases unmatched to any gene: 8. DNA of the CDR3: TGTGCCAGCAGCCGTGTAGCGGGGGCTATCACAGATACGCAGTATTTT. Translated, it gives CASSRVAGAITDTQYF.

The DNA of the CDR3 is TGTGCCAGCAGCGCCGAGTTGGTGGAAAAACTGTTTTTT. It codes for CASSAELVEKLFF. The chain recombines TRBV7-9 with TRBJ1-4; D not resolved. Trimming left V 5 bases short and J 8 bases short, with 12 bases between. Germline CDR1 reads SEHNR; CDR2 reads FQNEAQ (reference sequence). The CDR3 has 13 residues.

The J gene is TRBJ2-3, the V gene TRBV7-6; TRBD2 matches at 11 bases. There are 19 residues in the CDR3. Germline loops: CDR1 SGHVS, CDR2 FNYEAQ. Trimming cost V 0 bases and J 3 bases; bases outside gene matches: 11. CDR3 sequence (DNA): TGTGCCAGCAGCTTAGCCTTGGCTAGCGGGGGGCATCGAACAGATACGCAGTATTTT. Residues: CASSLALASGGHRTDTQYF.

The rearrangement uses TRBV5-4 and TRBJ2-2, with TRBD2 as a possible D gene (5 bases). This CDR3 is built from 14 residues. Per the germline V gene, CDR1 is SGHNT and CDR2 is YYREEE (reference sequence). The V end lost 4 bases, the J end lost 4 bases, and 11 bases lay between the germline ends. The CDR3 region is CASSPSGGTGELFF. As DNA, the CDR3 is TGTGCCAGCAGCCCGAGCGGCGGCACCGGGGAGCTGTTTTTT.

This chain joins TRBV9 and TRBJ2-1; tentatively, D is TRBD1 (5 bases). Deletions cut 0 bases from V and 3 bases from J, with 10 bases between. Germline V CDR1 and CDR2: SGDLS, YYNGEE. CDR3 size: 15 residues. CDR3 amino acids: CASSVEGANYNEQFF. Written as DNA, the CDR3 is TGTGCCAGCAGCGTAGAAGGGGCCAACTACAATGAGCAGTTCTTC.

About this clone: Other DNA sequences in the sample encode the same CDR3. The CDR3 is CASSRTPGQTYNSPLHF. The CDR3 DNA sequence: TGCGCCAGCAGCCGAACCCCGGGACAGACTTATAATTCACCCCTCCACTTT. V gene TRBV4-1 combines with J gene TRBJ1-6; 7 nucleotides align to TRBD1. V shed 4 bases and J 4 bases; nucleotides not matched to a gene: 10. This CDR3 contains 17 residues. Germline values: CDR1 MGHRA, CDR2 YSYEKL.

V gene TRBV4-2 combines with J gene TRBJ2-4; D is perhaps TRBD1 (6 bases). Germline assignment: CDR1 LGHNA and CDR2 YNFKEQ. V was trimmed by 0 bases and J by 0 bases, leaving 9 bases between them. The CDR3 sequence is 16 residues long. CDR3 DNA sequence: TGTGCCAGCAGCCAAGATCCAGGGGTAGCCAAAAACATTCAGTACTTC. Translating gives CASSQDPGVAKNIQYF.

The V call is TRBV28, the J call TRBJ1-2; 8 bases fit TRBD1. The germline V gene encodes CDR1 MDHEN and CDR2 SYDVKM. The CDR3 covers 16 residues. The junction had 11 bases not matched to a gene; V was cut back by 4 bases and J by 4 bases. CDR3 loop: CASSSQDRGYIYGYTF. Here the CDR3 DNA reads TGTGCCAGCAGTTCGCAAGACAGGGGCTACATCTATGGCTACACCTTC.

The rearrangement joins TRBV4-3 to TRBJ2-3; tentatively, D is TRBD1 (6 bases). V lost 0 bases, J lost 2 bases, and 9 bases lay in between. Germline V gene data show CDR1 as LGHNA and CDR2 as YSLEER. This CDR3 contains 15 residues. CDR3 sequence: CASSQDWGLTDTQYF. DNA of the CDR3: TGCGCCAGCAGCCAAGACTGGGGGCTCACAGATACGCAGTATTTT.

This clone was picked up one time. The rearrangement links TRBV29-1 to TRBJ2-5; 7 positions agree with TRBD1. The CDR3 spans 15 residues. Germline trimming cut 6 bases from V and 1 base from J; bases unmatched to any gene: 11. Germline loops: CDR1 SQVTM, CDR2 ANQGSEA. CDR3 sequence: CSVDPGTDPQETQYF. CDR3 in DNA: TGCAGCGTCGATCCCGGGACAGACCCCCAAGAGACCCAGTACTTC.

The V gene is TRBV9, the J gene TRBJ2-3; D perhaps matches TRBD2 (5 bases). The CDR3 is made up of 13 amino acids. The ends were cut back, 2 bases at V and 1 base at J, with 5 bases in the middle. Germline values: CDR1 SGDLS, CDR2 YYNGEE. The CDR3 loop is CASSVGGTDTQYF. In nucleotides, the CDR3 is TGTGCCAGCAGCGTCGGGGGCACAGATACGCAGTATTTT. Variable domain in full (rest from reference TRBV9 and TRBJ2-3): DSGVTQTPKHLITATGQRVTLRCSPRSGDLSVYWYQQSLDQGLQFLIQYYNGEERAKGNILERFSAQQFPDLHSELNLSSLELGDSALYFCASSVGGTDTQYFGPGTRLTVL.

V and J are TRBV5-1 and TRBJ2-5; 7 bases agree with TRBD1. Germline CDR1 and CDR2: SGHRS and YFSETQ. The CDR3 has 15 amino acids. V was clipped by 0 bases and J by 3 bases; unmatched bases: 5. The CDR3 protein is CASSLGTGLEETQYF. DNA for the CDR3: TGCGCCAGCAGCTTGGGGACAGGTTTAGAAGAGACCCAGTACTTC.

The rearrangement links TRBV19 to TRBJ2-1, with D hard to call. V gave up 3 bases and J gave up 10 bases, with 7 bases separating them. The CDR3 sequence is 11 residues long. CDR1 LNHDA and CDR2 SQIVND come from the germline V gene (reference sequence). The CDR3 coding sequence is TGTGCCAGTAGTATCGTGGCCGAGCAGTTCTTC. Translation: CASSIVAEQFF.

J is TRBJ1-1 and V is TRBV5-1; no firm D call. Germline CDR1 SGHRS, CDR2 YFSETQ. Trimming took off 5 bases at V and 0 bases at J, with 5 bases between the two ends. This CDR3 region has 12 residues. The DNA of the CDR3 is TGCGCCAGCAGGGAGGTGAACACTGAAGCTTTCTTT. The encoded protein is CASREVNTEAFF. The entire variable domain, with the rest obtained from reference TRBV5-1 and TRBJ1-1, is as follows: KAGVTQTPRYLIKTRGQQVTLSCSPISGHRSVSWYQQTPGQGLQFLFEYFSETQRNKGNFPGRFSGRQFSNSRSEMNVSTLELGDSALYLCASREVNTEAFFGQGTRLTVV.

This chain connects TRBV19 to TRBJ2-5, with 12 bases matching TRBD2. Germline CDR1 LNHDA, CDR2 SQIVND (reference sequence). V lost 5 bases, J lost 4 bases, and 2 bases stayed unmatched. This CDR3 is built from 14 residues. CDR3 in amino acids: CASSASGGAETQYF. CDR3 nucleotide sequence: TGTGCCAGTAGTGCTAGCGGGGGGGCAGAGACCCAGTACTTC.

The genes are TRBV30 and TRBJ1-2, with 8 positions matching TRBD1. Trimming cost V 0 bases and J 8 bases; bases outside gene matches: 17. Germline-derived CDR1 and CDR2 are GTSNPN and SVGIG (reference sequence). The CDR3 spans 17 residues. CDR3 sequence (DNA): TGTGCCTGGAGTGTACTGGGGGCTAGACAGGGGAAAAGAGGCTACACCTTC. As protein: CAWSVLGARQGKRGYTF.